These 3 T cell receptor beta chains were sequenced from one sample in a study of blood T cell repertoires in COVID-19. Measured with immunoSEQ multiplex PCR; TCRdb has only the in-frame clones, and not every one. The sample holds 110,000 or so clones; 85% are singletons and the top ten take more than 5%. Sample: peripheral blood. The receptors derive from a woman aged 55-69 years with COVID-19, enrolled during active disease.

The chain links TRBV6-1 to TRBJ1-3; D may be TRBD1 (5 bases). This CDR3 is 15 amino acids long. Trimming shortened V by 0 bases and J by 0 bases, and 6 bases separated the two germline ends. Per germline, CDR1 MNHNS and CDR2 SASEGT. The chain's CDR3 is CASSEAGGSGNTIYF. CDR3 nucleotides: TGTGCCAGCAGTGAAGCGGGGGGCTCTGGAAACACCATATATTTT.

V is TRBV11-2 and J is TRBJ1-1, with D perhaps matching TRBD1 (5 bases). This CDR3 is built from 14 residues. In germline, CDR1 is SGHAT, CDR2 FQNNGV. V was clipped by 1 base and J by 5 bases, with 11 bases between them. The CDR3 DNA reads as TGTGCCAGCAGCTTAGGTAGGGGAAGGACTGAAGCTTTCTTT. Encoded protein: CASSLGRGRTEAFF.

This clone was seen just once. The CDR3 reads CATSDYRGEQYF. The CDR3 DNA sequence: TGTGCCACCAGTGATTACAGGGGCGAGCAGTACTTC. This sequence joins TRBV24-1 and TRBJ2-7, with 7 positions matching TRBD1. V lost 2 bases, J lost 6 bases, and 0 bases stayed unmatched. The CDR3 is made up of 12 amino acids. The germline gives CDR1 KGHDR, CDR2 SFDVKD.